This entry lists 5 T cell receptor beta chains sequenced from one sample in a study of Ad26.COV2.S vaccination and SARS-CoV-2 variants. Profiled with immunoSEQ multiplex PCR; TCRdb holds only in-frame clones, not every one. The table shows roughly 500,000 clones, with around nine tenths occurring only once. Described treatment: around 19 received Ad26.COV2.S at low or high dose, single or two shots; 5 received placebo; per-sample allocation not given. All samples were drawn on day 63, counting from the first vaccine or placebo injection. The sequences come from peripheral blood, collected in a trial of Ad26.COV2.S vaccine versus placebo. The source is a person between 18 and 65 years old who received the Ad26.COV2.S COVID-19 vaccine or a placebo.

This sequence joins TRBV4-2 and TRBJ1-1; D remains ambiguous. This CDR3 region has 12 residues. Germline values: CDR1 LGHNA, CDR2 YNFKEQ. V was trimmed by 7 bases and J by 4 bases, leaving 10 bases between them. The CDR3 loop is CASTGRSTEAFF. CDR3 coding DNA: TGTGCCAGCACGGGGAGGAGCACTGAAGCTTTCTTT.

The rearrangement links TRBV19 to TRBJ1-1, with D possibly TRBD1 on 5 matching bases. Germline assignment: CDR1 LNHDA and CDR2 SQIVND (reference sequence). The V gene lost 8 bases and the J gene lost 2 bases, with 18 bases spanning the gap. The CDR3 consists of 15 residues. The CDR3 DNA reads TGTGCCAGTCGAGGTTTTGGGGGGGTTAACACTGAAGCTTTCTTT. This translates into CASRGFGGVNTEAFF.

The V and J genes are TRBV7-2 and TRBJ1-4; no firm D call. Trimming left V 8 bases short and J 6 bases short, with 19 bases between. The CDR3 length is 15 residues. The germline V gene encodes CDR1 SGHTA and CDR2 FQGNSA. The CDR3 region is CASAGRRRPYEKLFF. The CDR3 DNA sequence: TGTGCCAGCGCCGGTAGGAGGAGGCCCTATGAAAAACTGTTTTTT.

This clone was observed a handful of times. The CDR3 nucleotides are TGTGCCAGCAGTTTATGGTCTAGGAGCTACACCTTC. It yields the protein CASSLWSRSYTF. The rearrangement joins TRBV28 to TRBJ1-2; D is unclear. Germline-derived CDR1 and CDR2 are MDHEN and SYDVKM. The V end lost 0 bases, the J end lost 9 bases, and 8 bases lay between the germline ends. This CDR3 is 12 amino acids long.

DNA of the CDR3: TGCGCCAGCAGCCCACCCGGGCGGGGGGTTTACGAGCAGTACTTC. Encoded protein: CASSPPGRGVYEQYF. This chain joins TRBV5-1 and TRBJ2-7; TRBD2 agrees at 8 bases. After removal of 4 bases from V and 4 bases from J, the junction contained 10 bases not matched to a gene. The CDR3 has 15 residues. Germline V gives CDR1 SGHRS, CDR2 YFSETQ.